Below are 10 T cell receptor beta chains sequenced from a single sample in a study of blood T cell repertoires in COVID-19. Clones were sequenced by immunoSEQ multiplex PCR, and TCRdb holds only the in-frame ones, with some missing. The sample lists about 210,000 clones; around 86% were seen once. The material sequenced was PBMCs or T cells enriched from blood (not recorded which). All receptors derive from a woman in her fifties or sixties with acute COVID-19.

This clone was observed a few times. This chain uses TRBV28 with TRBJ1-2, with D tentatively TRBD1 (5 bases). The CDR3 is 15 residues long. The germline V and J ends were trimmed by 6 bases and 2 bases, with 16 bases remaining between them. From germline, CDR1 is MDHEN and CDR2 SYDVKM. CDR3 sequence reads: CASSLDSTSNYGYTF. Written as DNA, the CDR3 is TGTGCCAGCAGCCTAGACAGCACAAGCAACTATGGCTACACCTTC.

The chain recombines TRBV11-3 with TRBJ2-7; 8 positions agree with TRBD2. CDR3 length equals 13 residues. Germline CDR1 reads SGHNT; CDR2 reads YENEEA. After removal of 8 bases from V and 4 bases from J, the junction contained 7 bases not matched to a gene. CDR3 protein: CASSVAGKYEQYF. The CDR3 DNA reads TGTGCCAGCTCCGTAGCGGGGAAATACGAGCAGTACTTC.

The gene calls are TRBV6-6 and TRBJ1-1; perhaps TRBD1 as D (5 bases). The V end lost 10 bases, the J end lost 0 bases, and 9 bases lay between the germline ends. Germline CDR1 reads MNHNY; CDR2 reads SVGAGI (reference sequence). The CDR3 extends over 12 amino acids. Here the CDR3 reads CAIRGVNTEAFF. In DNA, the CDR3 is TGTGCCATCAGAGGGGTGAACACTGAAGCTTTCTTT.

This chain joins TRBV28 and TRBJ1-2; no definite D call. The CDR3 extends over 13 amino acids. The V gene's germline CDR1 is MDHEN and CDR2 SYDVKM. The V end was cut by 2 bases, the J end by 6 bases, with 10 bases between. CDR3 amino acids: CASSLPTTNGYTF. CDR3 coding DNA: TGTGCCAGCAGTTTACCCACAACGAATGGCTACACCTTC.

The rearrangement uses TRBV10-3 and TRBJ2-7; 11 bases fit TRBD2. V shed 3 bases and J 2 bases; nucleotides not matched to a gene: 9. The CDR3 runs 17 residues. Per germline, CDR1 ENHRY and CDR2 SYGVKD. CDR3 in DNA: TGTGCCATCAGTGAACGGCTAGCGGGAGGACCGACCTACGAGCAGTACTTC. It encodes CAISERLAGGPTYEQYF.

The chain recombines TRBV6-1 with TRBJ2-3; a weak D match, TRBD1 (7 bases). In germline, CDR1 is MNHNS, CDR2 SASEGT. Trimming stripped 3 bases from V and 4 bases from J, with 8 bases between. The CDR3 spans 13 residues. The CDR3, as DNA: TGTGCCAGCAGTGACAGGGGGGCAGATACGCAGTATTTT. This sequence encodes CASSDRGADTQYF.

The chain couples TRBV4-3 to TRBJ2-3; 10 nucleotides align to TRBD2. The junction had 9 bases not matched to a gene; V was cut back by 3 bases and J by 3 bases. There are 17 residues in the CDR3. Germline V CDR1 and CDR2: LGHNA, YSLEER. For the CDR3, the DNA is TGCGCCAGCAGCCAGAAGGCTAGCGGGAGCCGGACAGATACGCAGTATTTT. It specifies CASSQKASGSRTDTQYF.

The sample holds a few counts of this clone. The CDR3 sequence: CASGLVLGEYEQYF. The CDR3 coding sequence is TGTGCTAGTGGTTTGGTACTGGGCGAGTACGAGCAGTACTTC. This chain connects TRBV12-5 to TRBJ2-7; no definite D call. V lost 0 bases and J lost 4, with 10 bases in between. The V gene's germline CDR1 is LGHNT and CDR2 FRNRAP. There are 14 residues in the CDR3.

This clone was recorded a few times. This chain links TRBV27 with TRBJ2-2; no reliable D call. The V gene's germline CDR1 is MNHEY and CDR2 SMNVEV (reference sequence). The CDR3 contains 15 residues. V was clipped by 6 bases and J by 2 bases, with 13 bases between them. The CDR3: CASSRSYFNTGELFF. The CDR3 DNA reads TGTGCCAGCAGCCGTTCGTATTTTAACACCGGGGAGCTGTTTTTT.

V and J are TRBV29-1 and TRBJ2-5, with a weak D call TRBD2 (7 bases). The CDR3 sequence is 13 residues long. V lost 3 bases and J lost 2, with 10 bases in between. Germline V gene lookup returns CDR1 SQVTM and CDR2 ANQGSEA. The CDR3 DNA is TGCAGCGTTGACGGGGGGCAGCAAGAGACCCAGTACTTC. This codes for CSVDGGQQETQYF.